This TCR beta chain derives from a study of T cells in Graves' hyperthyroidism and ophthalmopathy (dated by TCRdb to between 2018 and 2020). In the study overall: Peripheral blood samples were taken at the time of initial diagnosis, prior to any treatment. To identify distinguishing TCR V-J signatures, a discovery cohort of around 100 patients was used, comprising under 45 with Graves' ophthalmopathy and about 59 with stable Graves' hyperthyroidism. Prospective prediction of ophthalmopathy was tested in an independent validation cohort of 18 to 20 hyperthyroidism patients and around 16 patients who later progressed to ophthalmopathy. In over five Graves' hyperthyroidism patients, the study also compared T-cell repertoires from thyroid tissue with T-cell repertoires from blood. The approximately 97 discovery patients were randomly divided into training and test sets at a 7:3 ratio. According to the paper, TCR Vbeta CDR3 sequencing was carried out on more than 120 peripheral blood samples, which came from approximately 43 ophthalmopathy, around 75 hyperthyroidism and roughly 17 progressor patients. After blood sampling, hyperthyroidism patients were treated with methimazole at a starting dose of 30 mg daily, and ophthalmopathy patients were treated with high-dose intravenous methylprednisolone.

Beyond this particular receptor, the publication reports: Most expanded thyroid clonotypes (frequency above 0.001) were also found in blood, which suggests that blood repertoires may mirror thyroid immune responses. In validation, the model predicted progression to ophthalmopathy with about 71% sensitivity and approximately 74% specificity, a median of about 6 months before onset. In cross-validation, a model built on a 13 V-J signature told ophthalmopathy apart from stable hyperthyroidism with under 90% sensitivity and around 81% specificity, and in testing the same model reached 80%/75%. No statistical method was used to set the sample size in advance, and investigators knew the group allocation.

The CDR3 runs 14 amino acids, cysteine and phenylalanine included. Of the read, only the CDR3 DNA is kept; its 42 bases are in frame from base 1. Reading the germline V gene gives CDR1 SGHVS and CDR2 FQNEAQ. V and J are truncated by 5 bases and 4 bases respectively, leaving an intervening sequence of 15 bases. This clonotype was counted ten times or more. It has no known antigen specificity. The sample holds no much larger clone one base away, and base qualities are not on file. Stable Graves' hyperthyroidism was defined as the absence of progression to ophthalmopathy over 18 months of follow-up. The hyperthyroidism patients were between 18 and 65 years old and newly diagnosed, with a disease duration of less than 2 months. Patients with uncontrolled infections, other autoimmune diseases, pregnancy or lactation were excluded. Clinical symptoms, serum thyroxine and TRAb, thyroid ultrasound, and orbital computed tomography formed the basis for the diagnoses. Ficoll-Paque density gradient centrifugation was used to isolate PBMCs from 10 ml of fresh peripheral blood. Trizol reagent was used to extract total RNA, and RNA quality was then checked on an Agilent 2100 Bioanalyzer.

TCR beta CDR3 regions were amplified from RNA transcripts. A first-round RT-PCR of the TCR CDR3 used the HTBI primer set with the Qiagen OneStep RT-PCR kit. Libraries were constructed in a second round of multiplex PCR, after which size selection and purification were performed. Libraries were sequenced paired-end with 100 bp reads on an Illumina HiSeq2000. Under the source paper's analysis protocol: SOAPnuke was used to process the raw data, throwing out any read that contained adapters or uncalled bases, had a mean Phred below 15, or lacked an exact constant-primer or identifier match. High-quality paired reads were merged using COPE v1.2.5, and each unique nucleotide sequence was defined as a clonotype. Clonotypes were aligned to IMGT TRBV, TRBD and TRBJ reference segments using MiTCR v1.1. The analysis was restricted to V-J combinations with a frequency above 0.0001, which together covered roughly 99% of the repertoires. A TCS score was defined as the ratio of F50 (clonal expansion) to E x V (chaos), with BLOSUM62-based TCRdist applied between CDR3 peptides within each V-J. Welch's t-statistics and random forest reduced several hundred V-J features to roughly 13, which were used in a naive Bayes classifier (R e1071). TCRdb's own reprocessing of the public reads used fastp at Q25 and MiXCR and kept productive beta chains. Rows are unified per CDR3 protein, each entry keeping the most common DNA and genes. The V and J calls shown here were made by TCRdb, not taken from the authors' results. This sample is represented by about 360,000 distinct CDR3 sequences; 25% of them were singletons. The top ten clonotypes cover about 70% of the sample.

Material: blood. This sequence originates from a man between 45 and 60 years old with Graves' hyperthyroidism. The chain is encoded by TRBV7-8 joined to TRBJ2-7; perhaps TRBD2 is the D gene, with 6 bases matching. For the CDR3, the sequence is CASSPQTGVYEQYF. The DNA is TGTGCCAGCAGCCCACAGACGGGGGTTTACGAGCAGTACTTC. With the portions outside the CDR3 filled from the reference TRBV7-8 and TRBJ2-7 genes, the complete variable region becomes GAGVSQSPRYKVAKRGQDVALRCDPISGHVSLFWYQQALGQGPEFLTYFQNEAQLDKSGLPSDRFFAERPEGSVSTLKIQRTQQEDSAVYLCASSPQTGVYEQYFGPGTRLTVT.